This paragraph covers one TCR beta chain sequence. Antigen unknown. The data were taken from a study of T cell responses to AZD1222 COVID-19 vaccine. Whole-study results and caveats: Baseline seropositivity characterized only six AZD1222 recipients. When two AZD1222 doses had been given, Spike-specific TCR breadth and depth rose.

Generated by immunoSEQ multiplex PCR, the TCRdb table keeps only in-frame clones and is missing some. The sample lists hundreds of thousands of clones, 85% to 95% occurring once. CDR3 length: 13 amino acids. Germline V lookup: CDR1 LGHDT, CDR2 YNNKEL (reference sequence). The V end lost 4 bases, the J end lost 3 bases, and 9 bases lay between the germline ends. The sequence derives from an adult in good health. V gene TRBV3-1 (or the pseudogene TRBV3-2) combines with J gene TRBJ1-1, with a tentative D call TRBD1 (5 bases). Sequencing used peripheral blood, obtained on day 0 of MenACWY control vaccination. As DNA, the CDR3 is TGTGCCAGCAGCCGCACCAGGGACACTGAAGCTTTCTTT. Translated: CASSRTRDTEAFF.